Listed below are T cell receptor beta chains from one sample, sequenced in a study of blood T cell repertoires in COVID-19. Clones were read by immunoSEQ multiplex PCR, and TCRdb kept only the in-frame ones, dropping some. The sample lists 40,000 to 55,000 clones; approximately 82% were seen once. The sequenced sample consisted of peripheral blood. The source is a human donor in a cohort sampled during active COVID-19. The CDR3 runs from the conserved cysteine through the conserved F or W. The D gene is left open where the match is weak. Expanded clones are given a class, and other clones once, few, many or no size at all.

D	V	size	J	CDR3	DNA
TRBD2	TRBV19	-	TRBJ2-1	CASRKAGVHEQFF	TGTGCCAGTAGAAAAGCGGGGGTCCATGAGCAGTTCTTC
TRBD2	TRBV11-2	-	TRBJ2-2	CASSLSAGGPTGELFF	TGTGCCAGCAGCTTATCGGCGGGGGGGCCCACTGGGGAGCTGTTTTTT
TRBD1	TRBV7-9	-	TRBJ1-1	CASSNRDRNTEAFF	TGTGCCAGCAGCAACCGGGACAGAAACACTGAAGCTTTCTTT
TRBD2	TRBV6-5	-	TRBJ2-7	CASRPSGGAYEQYF	TGTGCCAGCAGACCCAGCGGGGGGGCCTACGAGCAGTACTTC
-	TRBV11-3	-	TRBJ2-3	CASSLGTTDTQYF	TGTGCCAGCAGCTTAGGTACTACAGATACGCAGTATTTT
-	TRBV9	-	TRBJ1-2	CASSADGYTF	TGTGCCAGCAGCGCAGATGGCTACACCTTC
-	TRBV6-5	-	TRBJ1-1	CAIQRPEGTEAFF	TGTGCCATACAGAGACCAGAGGGCACTGAAGCTTTCTTT
TRBD2	TRBV5-4	medium-sized	TRBJ2-7	CASRTSGGAGEQYF	TGTGCCAGCAGGACTAGCGGGGGGGCAGGAGAGCAGTACTTC
TRBD1	TRBV3-1/TRBV3-2	-	TRBJ2-1	CASSQPGQGYNEQFF	TGTGCCAGCAGCCAACCGGGACAGGGATACAATGAGCAGTTCTTC
-	TRBV28	-	TRBJ1-2	CASTSGNYGYTF	TGTGCCAGCACCTCGGGGAACTATGGCTACACCTTC
-	TRBV18	-	TRBJ1-1	CASSPPGLFNTEAFF	TGTGCCAGCTCACCGCCCGGACTGTTCAACACTGAAGCTTTCTTT
-	TRBV19	once	TRBJ1-4	CASSIHHGGNANEKLFF	TGTGCCAGTAGTATTCATCACGGGGGGAACGCTAATGAAAAACTGTTTTTT
-	TRBV19	-	TRBJ2-3	CASSSPPQQTLTDTQYF	TGTGCCAGTAGTAGCCCCCCCCAACAGACCCTCACAGATACGCAGTATTTT
-	TRBV2	-	TRBJ2-7	CASSRSSVSSYEQYF	TGTGCCAGCAGTCGATCTAGCGTTAGCTCCTACGAGCAGTACTTC
-	TRBV27	-	TRBJ2-7	CASTSLLRGTQDEQYF	TGTGCCAGCACGTCCCTGTTGCGGGGCACACAGGACGAGCAGTACTTC
-	TRBV7-2	-	TRBJ2-4	CASSLYAGSIIQYF	TGTGCCAGCAGCTTATATGCGGGGAGTATCATTCAGTACTTC
-	TRBV27	-	TRBJ2-2	CASSFWGGYTGELFF	TGTGCCAGCAGTTTCTGGGGCGGATACACCGGGGAGCTGTTTTTT
-	TRBV7-8	-	TRBJ1-2	CASSLVGTQRDYGYTF	TGTGCCAGCAGCTTAGTCGGCACGCAACGGGACTATGGCTACACCTTC
TRBD1	TRBV6-5	-	TRBJ1-1	CASRRTGAEAFF	TGTGCCAGCAGACGGACAGGGGCTGAAGCTTTCTTT